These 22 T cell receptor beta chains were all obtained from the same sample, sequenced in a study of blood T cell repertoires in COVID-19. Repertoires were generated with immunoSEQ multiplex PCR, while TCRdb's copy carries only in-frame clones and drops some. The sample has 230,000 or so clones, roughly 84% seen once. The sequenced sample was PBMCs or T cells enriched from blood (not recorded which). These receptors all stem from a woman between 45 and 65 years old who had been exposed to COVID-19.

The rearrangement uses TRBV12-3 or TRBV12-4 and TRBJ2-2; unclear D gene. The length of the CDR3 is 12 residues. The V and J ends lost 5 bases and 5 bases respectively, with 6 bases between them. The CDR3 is CASSHSTGELFF. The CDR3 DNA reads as TGTGCCAGCAGTCACTCGACCGGGGAGCTGTTTTTT.

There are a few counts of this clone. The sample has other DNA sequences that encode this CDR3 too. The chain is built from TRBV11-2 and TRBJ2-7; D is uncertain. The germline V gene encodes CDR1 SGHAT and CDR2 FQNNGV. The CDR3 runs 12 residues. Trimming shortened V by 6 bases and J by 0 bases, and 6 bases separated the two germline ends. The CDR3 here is CASSLSSYEQYF. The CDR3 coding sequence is TGTGCCAGCAGTCTTAGCTCCTACGAGCAGTACTTC.

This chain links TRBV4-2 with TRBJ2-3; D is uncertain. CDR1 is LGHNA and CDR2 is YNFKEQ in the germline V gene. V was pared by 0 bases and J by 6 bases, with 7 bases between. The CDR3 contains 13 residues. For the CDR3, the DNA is TGTGCCAGCAGCCAAGACCTCCTCGATACGCAGTATTTT. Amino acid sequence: CASSQDLLDTQYF.

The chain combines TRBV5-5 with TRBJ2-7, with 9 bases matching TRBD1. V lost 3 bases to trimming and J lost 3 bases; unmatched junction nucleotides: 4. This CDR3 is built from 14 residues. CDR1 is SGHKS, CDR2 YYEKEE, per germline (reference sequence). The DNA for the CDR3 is TGTGCCAGCAGCTGGGGGACAGGGTTCTACGAGCAGTACTTC. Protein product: CASSWGTGFYEQYF.

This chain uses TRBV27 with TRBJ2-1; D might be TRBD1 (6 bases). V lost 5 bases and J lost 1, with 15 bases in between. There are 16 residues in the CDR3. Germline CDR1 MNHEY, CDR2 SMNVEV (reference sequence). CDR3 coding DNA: TGTGCCAGCAGTCCCAGGACAGCTTCTTCCTACAATGAGCAGTTCTTC. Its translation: CASSPRTASSYNEQFF.

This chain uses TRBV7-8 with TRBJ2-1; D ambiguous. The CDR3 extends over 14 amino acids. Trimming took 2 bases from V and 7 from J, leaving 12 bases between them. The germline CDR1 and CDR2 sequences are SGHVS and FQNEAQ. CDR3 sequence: CASSLPVPRNEQFF. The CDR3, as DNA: TGTGCCAGCAGCTTACCCGTACCCAGGAATGAGCAGTTCTTC.

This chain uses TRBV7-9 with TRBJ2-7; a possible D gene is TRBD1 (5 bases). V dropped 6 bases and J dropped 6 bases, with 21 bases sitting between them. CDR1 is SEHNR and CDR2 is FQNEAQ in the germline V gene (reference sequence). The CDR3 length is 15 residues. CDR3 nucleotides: TGTGCCAGCAGTCCTCCAGGGCCTCGAGTATCCGAGCAGTACTTC. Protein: CASSPPGPRVSEQYF. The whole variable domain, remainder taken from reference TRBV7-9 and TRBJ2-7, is DTGVSQNPRHKITKRGQNVTFRCDPISEHNRLYWYRQTLGQGPEFLTYFQNEAQLEKSRLLSDRFSAERPKGSFSTLEIQRTEQGDSAMYLCASSPPGPRVSEQYFGPGTRLTVT.

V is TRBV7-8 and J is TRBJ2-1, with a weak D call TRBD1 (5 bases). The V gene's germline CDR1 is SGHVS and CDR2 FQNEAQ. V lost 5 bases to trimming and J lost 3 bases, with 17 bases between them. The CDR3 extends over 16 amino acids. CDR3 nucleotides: TGTGCCAGCAGCCCCCTCGTCGTGGGGCACTACAATGAGCAGTTCTTC. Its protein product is CASSPLVVGHYNEQFF.

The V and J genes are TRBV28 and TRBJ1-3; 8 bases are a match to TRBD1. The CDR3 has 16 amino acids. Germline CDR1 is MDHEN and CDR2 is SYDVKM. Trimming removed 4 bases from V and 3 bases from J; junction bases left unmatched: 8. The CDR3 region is CASSSRTGSRGNTIYF. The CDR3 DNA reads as TGTGCCAGCAGTTCTAGGACAGGGAGTCGTGGAAACACCATATATTTT.

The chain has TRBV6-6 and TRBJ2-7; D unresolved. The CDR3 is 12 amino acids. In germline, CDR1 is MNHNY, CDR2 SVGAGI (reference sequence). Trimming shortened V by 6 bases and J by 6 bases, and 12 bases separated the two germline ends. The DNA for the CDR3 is TGTGCCAGCAGCCCGACGGGTCGCGAGCAGTACTTC. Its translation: CASSPTGREQYF.

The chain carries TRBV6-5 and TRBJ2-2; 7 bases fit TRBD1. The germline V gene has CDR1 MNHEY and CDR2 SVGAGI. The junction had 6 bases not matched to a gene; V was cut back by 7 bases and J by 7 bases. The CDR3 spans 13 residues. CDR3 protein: CASKDRLIGELFF. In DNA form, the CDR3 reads TGTGCCAGCAAGGACAGGCTTATCGGGGAGCTGTTTTTT.

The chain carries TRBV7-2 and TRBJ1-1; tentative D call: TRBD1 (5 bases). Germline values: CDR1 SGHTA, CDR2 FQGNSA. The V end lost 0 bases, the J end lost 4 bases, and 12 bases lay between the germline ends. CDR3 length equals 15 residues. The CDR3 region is CASSLARVDTTEAFF. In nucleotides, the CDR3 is TGTGCCAGCAGCTTAGCCAGGGTCGATACCACTGAAGCTTTCTTT.

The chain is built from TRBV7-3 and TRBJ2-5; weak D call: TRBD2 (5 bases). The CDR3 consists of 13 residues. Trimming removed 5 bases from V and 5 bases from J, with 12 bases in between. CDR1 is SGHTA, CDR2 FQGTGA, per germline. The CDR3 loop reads CASSPSGRETQYF. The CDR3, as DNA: TGTGCCAGCAGCCCCAGCGGTAGGGAGACCCAGTACTTC.

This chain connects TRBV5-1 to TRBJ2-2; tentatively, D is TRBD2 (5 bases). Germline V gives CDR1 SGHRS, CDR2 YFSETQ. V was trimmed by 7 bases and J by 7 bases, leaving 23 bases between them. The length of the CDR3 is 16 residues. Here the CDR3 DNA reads TGCGCCAGCTCACCCCCCGGCACGGGGTATGGCGGGGAGCTGTTTTTT. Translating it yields CASSPPGTGYGGELFF.

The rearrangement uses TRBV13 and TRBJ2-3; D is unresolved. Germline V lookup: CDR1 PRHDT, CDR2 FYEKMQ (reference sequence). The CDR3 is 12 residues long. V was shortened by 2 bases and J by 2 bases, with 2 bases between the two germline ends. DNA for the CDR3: TGTGCCAGCAGCTTACACACAGATACGCAGTATTTT. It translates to CASSLHTDTQYF.

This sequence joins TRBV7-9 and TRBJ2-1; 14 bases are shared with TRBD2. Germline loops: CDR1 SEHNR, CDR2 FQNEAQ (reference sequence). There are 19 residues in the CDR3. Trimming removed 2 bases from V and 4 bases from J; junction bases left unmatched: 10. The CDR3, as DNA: TGTGCCAGCAGCTTATTAGCGACTAGCGGGGGGGCGGGTTACAATGAGCAGTTCTTC. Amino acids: CASSLLATSGGAGYNEQFF.

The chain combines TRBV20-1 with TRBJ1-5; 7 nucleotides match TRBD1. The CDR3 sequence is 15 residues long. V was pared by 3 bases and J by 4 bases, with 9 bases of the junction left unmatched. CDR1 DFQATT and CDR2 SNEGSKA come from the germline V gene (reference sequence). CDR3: CSASFRGFSNQPQHF. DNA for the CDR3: TGCAGTGCTAGTTTCAGGGGGTTTTCTAATCAGCCCCAGCATTTT.

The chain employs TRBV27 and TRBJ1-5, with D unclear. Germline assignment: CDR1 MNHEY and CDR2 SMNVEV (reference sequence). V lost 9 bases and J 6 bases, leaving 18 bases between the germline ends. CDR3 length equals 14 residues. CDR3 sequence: CARIGLRPRQPQHF. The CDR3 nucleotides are TGTGCCAGGATCGGACTCCGGCCACGTCAGCCCCAGCATTTT.

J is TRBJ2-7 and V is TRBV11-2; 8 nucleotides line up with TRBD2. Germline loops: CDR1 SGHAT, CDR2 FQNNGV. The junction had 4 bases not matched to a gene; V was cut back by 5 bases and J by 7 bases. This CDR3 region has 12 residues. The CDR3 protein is CASSGGLGEQYF. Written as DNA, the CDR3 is TGTGCCAGCAGCGGGGGACTAGGGGAGCAGTACTTC.

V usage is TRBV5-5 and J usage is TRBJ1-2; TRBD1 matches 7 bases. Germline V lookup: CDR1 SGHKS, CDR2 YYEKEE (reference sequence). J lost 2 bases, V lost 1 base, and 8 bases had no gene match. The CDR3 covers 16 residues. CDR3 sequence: CASSLRGGGGNYGYTF. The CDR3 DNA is TGTGCCAGCAGCTTGAGAGGGGGCGGCGGAAACTATGGCTACACCTTC.

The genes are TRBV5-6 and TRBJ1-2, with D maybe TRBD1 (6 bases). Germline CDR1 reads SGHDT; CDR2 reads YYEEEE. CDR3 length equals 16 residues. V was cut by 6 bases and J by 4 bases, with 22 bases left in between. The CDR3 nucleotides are TGTGCCAGCACCCTTGTAGCGGGACAAGGTCCCTATGGCTACACCTTC. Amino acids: CASTLVAGQGPYGYTF.

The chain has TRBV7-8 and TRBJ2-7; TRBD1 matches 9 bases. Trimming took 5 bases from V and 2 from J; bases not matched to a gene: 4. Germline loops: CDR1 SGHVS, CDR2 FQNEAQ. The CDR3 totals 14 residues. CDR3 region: CASSDGQGTYEQYF. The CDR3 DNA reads TGTGCCAGCAGCGACGGACAGGGGACCTACGAGCAGTACTTC.